Listed below are T cell receptor beta chains from one sample, sequenced in a study of vaccination effects on CD4 cells after COVID-19. Method: immunoSEQ multiplex PCR; TCRdb's copy keeps in-frame clones and lacks some. Here the sample spans approximately 30,000 clones, just under 75% being singletons. Their antigens are not known. Material: CD4+ T cells from PBMCs cultured without peptide, obtained after COVID-19 vaccination. The receptor source for this set is a human donor who received a COVID-19 vaccine. Both conserved end residues are trimmed from each CDR3.

j_call: TRBJ2-2; v_call: TRBV7-8; cdr3_length: 15; cdr3_aa: ASSPGAGTVNTGELF
j_call: TRBJ1-2; v_call: TRBV3-1/TRBV3-2; cdr3_length: 16; cdr3_aa: ASSQLSNVRAASYGYT
j_call: TRBJ1-1; v_call: TRBV19; cdr3_length: 10; cdr3_aa: ASSKTWTEAF
j_call: TRBJ2-7; v_call: TRBV18; cdr3_length: 12; cdr3_aa: ASSRAAGTYEQY
j_call: TRBJ2-7; v_call: TRBV29-1; cdr3_length: 13; cdr3_aa: SVEDRADASYEQY
j_call: TRBJ1-6; v_call: TRBV12-3/TRBV12-4; cdr3_length: 11; cdr3_aa: ASSLAGVSPLH
j_call: TRBJ1-2; v_call: TRBV7-3; cdr3_length: 14; cdr3_aa: ASSSRGGQGLRGYT
j_call: TRBJ2-1; v_call: TRBV4-3; cdr3_length: 13; cdr3_aa: ASSQGGKGGNEQF
j_call: TRBJ1-1; v_call: TRBV7-9; cdr3_length: 13; cdr3_aa: ASSGRTGMNTEAF
j_call: TRBJ1-2; v_call: TRBV7-2; cdr3_length: 13; cdr3_aa: ASSPRTGNVGGYT
j_call: TRBJ1-6; v_call: TRBV3-1/TRBV3-2; cdr3_length: 14; cdr3_aa: ASSLGPGQSNSPLH
j_call: TRBJ2-7; v_call: TRBV15; cdr3_length: 14; cdr3_aa: ATSRDYGGAPSEQY
j_call: TRBJ1-1; v_call: TRBV4-3; cdr3_length: 14; cdr3_aa: ASSQSPTGDGTEAF
j_call: TRBJ2-1; v_call: TRBV3-1/TRBV3-2; cdr3_length: 13; cdr3_aa: ASSQDSTTYNEQF
j_call: TRBJ2-1; v_call: TRBV5-4; cdr3_length: 14; cdr3_aa: ASSLAGTSGYNEQF
j_call: TRBJ2-5; v_call: TRBV19; cdr3_length: 14; cdr3_aa: ASSIGAGRASETQY
j_call: TRBJ2-3; v_call: TRBV6-1; cdr3_length: 15; cdr3_aa: ASSEEGLGPSTDTQY
j_call: TRBJ2-3; v_call: TRBV4-1; cdr3_length: 14; cdr3_aa: ASSQWTSGGADTQY
j_call: TRBJ1-2; v_call: TRBV19; cdr3_length: 12; cdr3_aa: ASKRGQGNYGYT
j_call: TRBJ1-2; v_call: TRBV12-3/TRBV12-4; cdr3_length: 11; cdr3_aa: ASRGAAHYGYT
j_call: TRBJ1-1; v_call: TRBV10-3; cdr3_length: 12; cdr3_aa: AISEGALNTEAF
j_call: TRBJ1-2; v_call: TRBV27; cdr3_length: 11; cdr3_aa: ASTPGIPYGYT
j_call: TRBJ1-1; v_call: TRBV10-3; cdr3_length: 11; cdr3_aa: KTRQAENTEAF
j_call: TRBJ2-6; v_call: TRBV19; cdr3_length: 9; cdr3_aa: ASIGANVLT
j_call: TRBJ2-5; v_call: TRBV5-1; cdr3_length: 17; cdr3_aa: ASSLRPLTSGGGEETQY
j_call: TRBJ2-7; v_call: TRBV28; cdr3_length: 13; cdr3_aa: ASSPPLYRAYEQY
j_call: TRBJ2-5; v_call: TRBV19; cdr3_length: 15; cdr3_aa: ASSRGLAGTAQETQY
j_call: TRBJ2-3; v_call: TRBV3-1/TRBV3-2; cdr3_length: 13; cdr3_aa: ASSQSLAATDTQY
j_call: TRBJ2-7; v_call: TRBV6-5; cdr3_length: 10; cdr3_aa: ASSHSSYEQY
j_call: TRBJ2-7; v_call: TRBV9; cdr3_length: 12; cdr3_aa: ASSPGTSGGEQY